This is a list of T cell receptor beta chains from one sample in a study of identical twins. A single record per CDR3 protein comes from TCRdb applying MiXCR to the 5' RACE reads. Counted here are over 500,000 distinct CDR3 sequences, 20% to 25% occurring once; the ten biggest clones make up 0.91%. The sample was also reused in another study, on T cells expressing NK-cell markers.

What was sequenced was CD4+ T cells sorted from blood. The receptor source for this set is a woman between 18 and 29 years old in good health. Both conserved end residues are part of each CDR3. The D gene is left open where the match is weak. The listing skips clone size in some rows; elsewhere it reads once, few, many or a size class.

v_gene,j_gene,d_gene,abundance,CDR3nt,CDR3aa
TRBV5-1,TRBJ2-7,TRBD2,NA,TGCGCCAGCAGCTTTTCATTTAGCGGGGCTACAACCTACGAGCAGTACTTC,CASSFSFSGATTYEQYF
TRBV29-1,TRBJ2-3,TRBD2,few,TGCAGCGTTGCCCGGACGGCGGGGGTCTTCACAGATACGCAGTATTTT,CSVARTAGVFTDTQYF
TRBV5-1,TRBJ1-2,NA,few,TGCGCCAGCAGAGATAACTATGGCTACACCTTC,CASRDNYGYTF
TRBV7-2,TRBJ2-5,TRBD2,NA,TGTGCCAGCAGCTTATGGTCGACGGGACTAGGGGAGACCCAGTACTTC,CASSLWSTGLGETQYF
TRBV7-2,TRBJ2-5,NA,few,TGTGCCAGCAGCTTAGGGTCGGAGACCCAGTACTTC,CASSLGSETQYF
TRBV7-2,TRBJ2-7,TRBD1,NA,TGTGCCAGCAGCACAGGGGTAACTTACTACGAGCAGTACTTC,CASSTGVTYYEQYF
TRBV6-2/TRBV6-3,TRBJ2-1,NA,few,TGTGCCAGCAGCCCGGACGGGACGGGGCAGTTCTTC,CASSPDGTGQFF
TRBV10-3,TRBJ1-1,TRBD1,NA,TGTGCCATCAGTGAGAGACAGGGGTTAGGGGCTTTCTTT,CAISERQGLGAFF
TRBV7-2,TRBJ2-3,TRBD2,NA,TGTGCCAGCAGCTTAGGCGGGAGGACGATCACAGATACGCAGTATTTT,CASSLGGRTITDTQYF
TRBV12-3/TRBV12-4,TRBJ1-5,NA,NA,TGTGCCAGCAGTTTAAAGGGGTCCCAGCATTTT,CASSLKGSQHF
TRBV7-7,TRBJ2-1,NA,NA,TGTGCTAGCAGCCCCGACGCTGGCGCAGAGCAGTTCTTC,CASSPDAGAEQFF
TRBV20-1,TRBJ2-4,NA,many,TGCAGTGCTAGTAAGGACAGCGTCGGGGTGGTTCAGTACTTC,CSASKDSVGVVQYF
TRBV20-1,TRBJ2-1,TRBD2,few,TGCAGTGCTAGGGACGGGACTAGCGGGAGGGCCATGAATGAGCAGTTCTTC,CSARDGTSGRAMNEQFF
TRBV5-6,TRBJ1-2,NA,NA,TGTGCCAGCAGCTTGTTAGTGGGCAGGACTAACTATGGCTACACCTTC,CASSLLVGRTNYGYTF
TRBV6-5,TRBJ2-1,TRBD2,NA,TGTGCCAGCAGTTACGGTGGGAGGGATGAGCAGTTCTTC,CASSYGGRDEQFF
TRBV7-9,TRBJ1-1,NA,many,TGTGCCAGCAGCTTAACCGACGCGAACACTGAAGCTTTCTTT,CASSLTDANTEAFF
TRBV6-1,TRBJ1-5,NA,NA,TGTGCCAGCAGTGAAAGGGACCCCTACCTCAGAGGTCAGCCCCAGCATTTT,CASSERDPYLRGQPQHF
TRBV5-1,TRBJ1-1,NA,NA,TGCGCCAGCAGCTTGGAAGGACACCGCTACTTT,CASSLEGHRYF
TRBV7-2,TRBJ1-5,NA,few,TGTGCCAGCAGCTTGGGAGGTCTAAACAATCAGCCCCAGCATTTT,CASSLGGLNNQPQHF
TRBV27,TRBJ2-3,TRBD2,NA,TGTGCCAGCAGTCAGCCCTTAGCGGGGGGGCTCGATACGCAGTATTTT,CASSQPLAGGLDTQYF
TRBV6-6,TRBJ1-2,NA,few,TGTGCCAGCAAACAGCTCGGCGGCTACACCTTC,CASKQLGGYTF
TRBV20-1,TRBJ2-4,NA,few,TGCAGTGCTCAACGCCGGGGGACGGAAAACATTCAGTACTTC,CSAQRRGTENIQYF
TRBV5-1,TRBJ2-2,NA,few,TGCGCCAGCAGCTTGGCGATTGGAGAGGGGGAGCTGTTTTTT,CASSLAIGEGELFF
TRBV29-1,TRBJ1-1,NA,NA,TGCAGCGTTGCAGTGAACACTGAAGCTTTCTTT,CSVAVNTEAFF
TRBV7-9,TRBJ2-1,TRBD1,once,TGTGCCAGCAGCTTATTGGCAGGGGGCAATGAGCAGTTCTTC,CASSLLAGGNEQFF
TRBV7-2,TRBJ1-2,NA,few,TGTGCCAGCAGCCCGAATGGGGGTAAAGGGACCTATGGCTACACCTTC,CASSPNGGKGTYGYTF
TRBV21-1,TRBJ2-1,NA,NA,TGTGCCAGCAGCGCACCTAGCGGGGTGAGGTACAATGAGCAGTTCTTC,CASSAPSGVRYNEQFF
TRBV27,TRBJ2-2,NA,many,TGTGCCAGCAGTTTACGTAGGGGATTCACCGGGGAGCTGTTTTTT,CASSLRRGFTGELFF
TRBV20-1,TRBJ2-5,NA,NA,TGCAGTGCTAGTGACCAAGGGACCCAGTACTTC,CSASDQGTQYF
TRBV7-3,TRBJ2-3,TRBD2,few,TGTGCCAGCAGCCCCTGGACGGGGACTAGCGGCACAGATACGCAGTATTTT,CASSPWTGTSGTDTQYF
TRBV5-1,TRBJ2-7,TRBD1,few,TGCGCCAGCAGCGGAATGACAGGGTACGAGCAGTACTTC,CASSGMTGYEQYF
TRBV3-1,TRBJ2-4,NA,few,TGTGCCAGCAGCCGCGGAGGGGACATTCAGTACTTC,CASSRGGDIQYF
TRBV5-5,TRBJ1-3,NA,few,TGTGCCAGCAGCTTGAGGCAGCTCTCTGGAAACACCATATATTTT,CASSLRQLSGNTIYF
TRBV5-1,TRBJ1-2,NA,NA,TGCGCCAGCAGCCCGGACACTAATAACTATGGCTACACCTTC,CASSPDTNNYGYTF
TRBV20-1,TRBJ2-7,NA,NA,TGCAGTGCTATGGAGGGGAGCTACGAGCAGTACTTC,CSAMEGSYEQYF
TRBV7-9,TRBJ2-7,NA,NA,TGTGCCAGCGGTCCGTCGGTCGAGCAGTACTTC,CASGPSVEQYF
TRBV27,TRBJ2-3,NA,NA,TGTGCCAGCAGTCCCCGCCCTTACAGCGACGCCCGTAACACAGATACGCAGTATTTT,CASSPRPYSDARNTDTQYF